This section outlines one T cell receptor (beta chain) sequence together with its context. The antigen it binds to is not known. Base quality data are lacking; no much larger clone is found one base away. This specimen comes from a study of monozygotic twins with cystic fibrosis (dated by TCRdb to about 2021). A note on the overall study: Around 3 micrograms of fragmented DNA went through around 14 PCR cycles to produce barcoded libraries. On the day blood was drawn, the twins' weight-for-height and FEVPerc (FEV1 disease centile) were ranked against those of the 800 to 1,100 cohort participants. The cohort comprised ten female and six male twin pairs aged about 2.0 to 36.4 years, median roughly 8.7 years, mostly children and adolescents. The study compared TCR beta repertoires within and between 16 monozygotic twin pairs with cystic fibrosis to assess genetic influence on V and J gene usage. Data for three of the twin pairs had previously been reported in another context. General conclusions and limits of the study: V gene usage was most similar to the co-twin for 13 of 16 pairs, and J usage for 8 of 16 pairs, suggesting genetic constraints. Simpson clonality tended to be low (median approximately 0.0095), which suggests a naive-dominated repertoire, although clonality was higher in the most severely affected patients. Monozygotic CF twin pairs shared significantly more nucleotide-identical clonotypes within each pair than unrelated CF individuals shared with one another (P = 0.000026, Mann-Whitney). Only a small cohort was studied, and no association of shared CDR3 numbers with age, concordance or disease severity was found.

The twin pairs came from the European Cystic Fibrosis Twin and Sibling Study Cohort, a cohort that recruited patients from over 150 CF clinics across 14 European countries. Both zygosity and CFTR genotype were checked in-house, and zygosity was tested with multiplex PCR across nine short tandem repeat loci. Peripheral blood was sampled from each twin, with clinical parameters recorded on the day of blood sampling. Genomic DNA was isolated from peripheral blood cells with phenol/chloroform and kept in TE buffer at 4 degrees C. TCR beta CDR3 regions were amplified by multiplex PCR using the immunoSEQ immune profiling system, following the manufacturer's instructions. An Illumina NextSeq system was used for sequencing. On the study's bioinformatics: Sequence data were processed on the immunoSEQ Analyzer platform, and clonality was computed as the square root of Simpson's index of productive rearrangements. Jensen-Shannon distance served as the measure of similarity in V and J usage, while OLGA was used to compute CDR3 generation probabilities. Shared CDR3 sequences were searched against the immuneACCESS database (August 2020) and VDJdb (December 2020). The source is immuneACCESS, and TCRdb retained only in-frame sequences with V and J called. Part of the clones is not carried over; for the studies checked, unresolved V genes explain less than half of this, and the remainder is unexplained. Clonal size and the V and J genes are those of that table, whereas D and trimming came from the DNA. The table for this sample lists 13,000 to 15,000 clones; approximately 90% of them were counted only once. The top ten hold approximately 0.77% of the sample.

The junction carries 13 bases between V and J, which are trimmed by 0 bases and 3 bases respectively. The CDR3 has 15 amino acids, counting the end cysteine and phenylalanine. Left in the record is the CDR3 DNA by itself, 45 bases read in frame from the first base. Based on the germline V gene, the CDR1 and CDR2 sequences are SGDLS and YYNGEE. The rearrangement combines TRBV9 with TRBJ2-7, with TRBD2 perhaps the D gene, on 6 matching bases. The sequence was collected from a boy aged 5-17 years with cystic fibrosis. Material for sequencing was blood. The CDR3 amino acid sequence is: CASSVGGELSYEQYF. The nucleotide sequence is TGTGCCAGCAGCGTAGGCGGGGAACTCAGCTACGAGCAGTACTTC.